The present entry profiles one T cell receptor beta chain with its context. Its antigen is not known. These data are taken from a study of early T cells in non-severe SARS-CoV-2 infection. Across the study: Sequencing of bulk RNA from unsorted whole blood was done, without chain pairing. Findings of the study overall: Matches to VDJdb favored anti-spike CD8 responses and missed private and CD4 specificities.

The CDR3 loop spans 13 amino acids. V lost 5 bases, J lost 6 bases, and 4 bases stayed unmatched. Per the germline V gene, CDR1 is KGHSH and CDR2 is LQKENI. The TCR library protocol attached unique molecular identifiers to the individual cDNA molecules. TCRdb redid the calling of the 5' RACE reads with MiXCR, one entry per CDR3 protein. The sample consists of approximately 58,000 distinct CDR3 sequences, 12% of them appearing once. The V call is TRBV18, the J call TRBJ1-5, with 7 bases identical to TRBD1. The material was whole blood, obtained at baseline. This TCR derives from an adult who was a healthcare worker with PCR-confirmed SARS-CoV-2 infection or an uninfected control (not recorded which). The CDR3 spells CASSSGGSQPQHF. The CDR3 DNA reads as TGTGCCAGCTCATCAGGGGGTTCTCAGCCCCAGCATTTT.